This T cell receptor (beta chain) comes out of a study of blood T cell repertoires in COVID-19. TCRdb's copy holds only in-frame clones and misses some; the assay was immunoSEQ multiplex PCR. The table records fewer than 200,000 clones, 88% of them present only once. Participants were aged about 18 to 100 years from 24 US areas. CDR3 length equals 15 residues. J gave up 2 bases and V 5 bases, and 6 bases lay outside the gene matches. Germline V gene sequence: CDR1 MNHEY, CDR2 SMNVEV (reference sequence). Sequencing was carried out using PBMCs or T cells enriched from blood (not recorded which). This TCR was recovered from a woman under 30 who had recovered from COVID-19. J is TRBJ1-2 and V is TRBV27; TRBD1 agrees at 9 bases. CDR3 in amino acids: CASSPGQGNNYGYTF. DNA for the CDR3: TGTGCCAGCAGTCCGGGACAGGGTAACAACTATGGCTACACCTTC.